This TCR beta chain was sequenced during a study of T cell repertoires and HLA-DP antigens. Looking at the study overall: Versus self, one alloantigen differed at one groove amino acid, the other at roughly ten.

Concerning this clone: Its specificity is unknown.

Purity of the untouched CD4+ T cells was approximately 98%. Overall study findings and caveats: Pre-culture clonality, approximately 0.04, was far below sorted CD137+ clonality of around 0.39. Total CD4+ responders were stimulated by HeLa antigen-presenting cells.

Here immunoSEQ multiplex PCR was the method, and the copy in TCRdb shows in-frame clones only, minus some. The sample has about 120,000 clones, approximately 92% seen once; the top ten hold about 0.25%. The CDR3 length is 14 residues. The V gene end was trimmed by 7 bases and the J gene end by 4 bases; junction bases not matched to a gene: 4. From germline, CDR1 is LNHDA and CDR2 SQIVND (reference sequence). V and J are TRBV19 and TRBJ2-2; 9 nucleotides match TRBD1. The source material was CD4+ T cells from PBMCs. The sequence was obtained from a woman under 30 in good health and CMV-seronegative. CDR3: CASIDRGSTGELFF. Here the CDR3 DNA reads TGTGCCAGTATTGACAGGGGGAGCACCGGGGAGCTGTTTTTT.